These 18 T cell receptor beta chains came from one sample sequenced in a study of CD8+ T cells in alopecia areata. RNA, once extracted, was reverse transcribed into cDNA for use as the sequencing template. Repertoires were generated with immunoSEQ multiplex PCR, while TCRdb's copy carries only in-frame clones and drops some. The sample gives about 180,000 clones, about 55% of which show up once; roughly 10% is in the top ten. The treatment here: oral pan-JAK inhibitor, 5-10 mg twice daily. This specimen was CD8+ T cells sorted from blood, taken at week 24, from a patient treated with tofacitinib. Every receptor here comes from a human donor with alopecia areata.

V and J are TRBV9 and TRBJ2-2; D is unclear. This CDR3 contains 12 residues. CDR1 SGDLS and CDR2 YYNGEE come from the germline V gene. V lost 4 bases, J lost 3 bases, and 4 bases lay in between. In DNA, the CDR3 is TGTGCCAGCAGCAAAGACACCGGGGAGCTGTTTTTT. Translating gives CASSKDTGELFF.

This clone has more than one count but fewer than ten. The V and J genes are TRBV29-1 and TRBJ1-1; D gene ambiguous. The CDR3 spans 11 residues. Trimming removed 3 bases at V and 7 bases at J, with 9 bases between. Germline CDR1 SQVTM, CDR2 ANQGSEA. CDR3 sequence: CSVEIGREAFF. The CDR3 bases are TGCAGCGTTGAGATCGGACGTGAAGCTTTCTTT.

The J gene is TRBJ1-1, the V gene TRBV6-1; unclear D gene. CDR1 is MNHNS and CDR2 is SASEGT in the germline V gene. The CDR3 loop spans 14 amino acids. V shed 2 bases and J shed 2 bases, with 9 bases lying between them. For the CDR3, the DNA is TGTGCCAGCAGTGAATGGGGTCAAAACACTGAAGCTTTCTTT. It codes for CASSEWGQNTEAFF.

This clone occurred a few times. The chain links TRBV4-1 to TRBJ2-7, with D perhaps TRBD2 (5 bases). Germline CDR1 MGHRA, CDR2 YSYEKL. The CDR3 is made up of 13 amino acids. The V end lost 4 bases, the J end lost 5 bases, and 12 bases lay between the germline ends. The DNA for the CDR3 is TGCGCCAGCAGCCCGAACGAGGGAGACGAGCAGTACTTC. It specifies CASSPNEGDEQYF.

The sample holds one count of this clone. The chain recombines TRBV7-9 with TRBJ1-1; TRBD1 agrees at 7 bases. V gave up 5 bases and J gave up 3 bases; unmatched junction bases: 12. Germline CDR1 reads SEHNR; CDR2 reads FQNEAQ (reference sequence). The CDR3 is 16 residues long. The CDR3 spells CASSPPGGAGHTEAFF. The DNA of the CDR3 is TGTGCCAGCAGCCCCCCAGGGGGGGCCGGGCACACTGAAGCTTTCTTT.

This clone was seen once. This sequence joins TRBV15 and TRBJ1-5; D not resolved. The CDR3 covers 12 residues. Trimming removed 3 bases from V and 4 bases from J, with 4 bases in between. Germline V gene data show CDR1 as LNHNV and CDR2 as YYDKDF (reference sequence). CDR3 bases: TGTGCCACCAGCAGGGCAAATCAGCCCCAGCATTTT. This sequence encodes CATSRANQPQHF. The full variable domain, rest sourced from reference TRBV15 and TRBJ1-5, is DAMVIQNPRYQVTQFGKPVTLSCSQTLNHNVMYWYQQKSSQAPKLLFHYYDKDFNNEADTPDNFQSRRPNTSFCFLDIRSPGLGDTAMYLCATSRANQPQHFGDGTRLSIL.

V gene TRBV15 combines with J gene TRBJ1-1; D is possibly TRBD1 (5 bases). V was clipped by 4 bases and J by 1 base, with 10 bases between them. The CDR3 totals 14 residues. Germline CDR1 reads LNHNV; CDR2 reads YYDKDF (reference sequence). CDR3 loop: CATSTTEPNTEAFF. The CDR3 region has the DNA TGTGCCACCAGCACGACAGAGCCGAACACTGAAGCTTTCTTT.

The V call is TRBV6-6, the J call TRBJ2-7, with 8 bases lining up with TRBD2. CDR3 size: 14 residues. Germline V CDR1 and CDR2: MNHNY, SVGAGI (reference sequence). V trimming: 10 bases; J trimming: 2 bases; junction bases outside the gene matches: 10. CDR3 protein: CATLRGDGTYEQYF. CDR3 DNA: TGTGCCACCCTGCGGGGGGACGGAACCTACGAGCAGTACTTC.

The V gene is TRBV15, the J gene TRBJ2-3; D might be TRBD2 (6 bases). Germline V gene sequence: CDR1 LNHNV, CDR2 YYDKDF (reference sequence). The CDR3 spans 14 residues. The germline V and J ends were trimmed by 4 bases and 4 bases, with 12 bases remaining between them. Here the CDR3 DNA reads TGTGCCACCAGCACACTAGCAGACGCAGATACGCAGTATTTT. It yields the protein CATSTLADADTQYF. Variable domain in full (rest from reference TRBV15 and TRBJ2-3): DAMVIQNPRYQVTQFGKPVTLSCSQTLNHNVMYWYQQKSSQAPKLLFHYYDKDFNNEADTPDNFQSRRPNTSFCFLDIRSPGLGDTAMYLCATSTLADADTQYFGPGTRLTVL.

The chain recombines TRBV9 with TRBJ2-2; TRBD2 matches at 8 bases. The CDR3 loop spans 14 amino acids. With V trimmed by 3 bases and J by 8 bases, 6 bases remained unmatched. The germline V gene encodes CDR1 SGDLS and CDR2 YYNGEE. In DNA, the CDR3 is TGTGCCAGCAGCGACGGGACTAGGTCTGGGGAGCTGTTTTTT. Translating it yields CASSDGTRSGELFF.

The V and J genes are TRBV6-4 and TRBJ2-6, with 9 bases matching TRBD1. There are 17 residues in the CDR3. Germline CDR1 MRHNA, CDR2 SNTAGT. V lost 5 bases to trimming and J lost 4 bases; unmatched junction nucleotides: 9. The chain's CDR3 is CASSRDREVSGANVLTF. CDR3 bases: TGTGCCAGCAGTCGGGACAGGGAAGTATCAGGGGCCAACGTCCTGACTTTC.

There are a few counts of this clone. The chain links TRBV30 to TRBJ2-5, with D tentatively TRBD2 (8 bases). With 0 bases removed from V and 5 bases from J, the gap between germline ends came to 19 bases. The CDR3 totals 16 residues. Germline-derived CDR1 and CDR2 are GTSNPN and SVGIG (reference sequence). In nucleotides, the CDR3 is TGTGCCTGGAGTGTACCGGGAGGGGGCTCGATGGAGACCCAGTACTTC. It encodes CAWSVPGGGSMETQYF.

With respect to this clone: A read error may produce the germline difference seen at one junction end. The chain employs TRBV30 and TRBJ2-7; maybe TRBD1 (6 bases). CDR1 and CDR2 from the germline V gene are GTSNPN and SVGIG (reference sequence). The CDR3 totals 13 residues. The CDR3 here is CAWSRDTDYGQYF. For the CDR3, the DNA is TGTGCCTGGTCTCGGGACACCGACTACGGGCAGTACTTC.

The genes are TRBV19 and TRBJ2-2, with a weak D call TRBD1 (6 bases). The V end was cut by 5 bases, the J end by 1 base, with 11 bases between. The CDR3 has 15 residues. Looked up from germline, CDR1 is LNHDA and CDR2 is SQIVND (reference sequence). In DNA form, the CDR3 reads TGTGCCAGTAGTTCTGGGGGCCTGAACACCGGGGAGCTGTTTTTT. This gives the protein CASSSGGLNTGELFF.

The chain has TRBV20-1 and TRBJ2-1, with D hard to call. CDR1 DFQATT and CDR2 SNEGSKA come from the germline V gene (reference sequence). This CDR3 has 10 amino acids. Deletions cut 6 bases from V and 6 bases from J, with 6 bases between. This CDR3 reads CSARFNEQFF. CDR3 nucleotides: TGCAGTGCCAGGTTCAATGAGCAGTTCTTC.

The gene calls are TRBV11-2 and TRBJ2-7; D assignment may be TRBD1 or TRBD2 (5 bases each). V shed 3 bases and J shed 7 bases, with 10 bases lying between them. CDR3 length: 12 amino acids. The V gene's germline CDR1 is SGHAT and CDR2 FQNNGV. The CDR3 protein is CASSLSGREQYF. The CDR3 region has the DNA TGTGCCAGCAGCTTGTCGGGACGGGAGCAGTACTTC.

The CDR3 protein is CASSTMWLGSGGFADTQYF. Written as DNA, the CDR3 is TGTGCCAGCAGCACTATGTGGCTTGGAAGCGGGGGGTTCGCAGATACGCAGTATTTT. The rearrangement joins TRBV7-2 to TRBJ2-3; 9 positions match TRBD2. The CDR3 spans 19 residues. Per germline, CDR1 SGHTA and CDR2 FQGNSA. J gave up 4 bases and V 5 bases, and 19 bases lay outside the gene matches.

V usage is TRBV6-6 and J usage is TRBJ2-3; TRBD2 is a possible D gene (5 bases). V lost 7 bases, J lost 4 bases, and 15 bases lay in between. The V gene's germline CDR1 is MNHNY and CDR2 SVGAGI (reference sequence). The CDR3 is 14 residues long. CDR3: CASTGSRAADTQYF. As DNA, the CDR3 is TGTGCCAGCACGGGCTCCCGAGCGGCAGATACGCAGTATTTT.